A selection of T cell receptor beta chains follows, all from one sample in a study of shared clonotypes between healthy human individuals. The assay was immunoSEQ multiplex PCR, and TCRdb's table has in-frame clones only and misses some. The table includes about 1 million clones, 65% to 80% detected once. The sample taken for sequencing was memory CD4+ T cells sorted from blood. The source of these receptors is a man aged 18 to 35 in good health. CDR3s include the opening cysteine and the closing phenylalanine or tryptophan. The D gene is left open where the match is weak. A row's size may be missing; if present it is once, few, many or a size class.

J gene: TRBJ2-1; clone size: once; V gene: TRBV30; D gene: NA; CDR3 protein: CAWAYGGGEQFF; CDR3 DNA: TGTGCCTGGGCGTACGGGGGAGGTGAGCAGTTCTTC
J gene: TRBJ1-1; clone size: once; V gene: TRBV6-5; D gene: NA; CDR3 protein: CASSYSSQGPTEAFF; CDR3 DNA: TGTGCCAGCAGTTACTCCTCACAGGGACCGACTGAAGCTTTCTTT
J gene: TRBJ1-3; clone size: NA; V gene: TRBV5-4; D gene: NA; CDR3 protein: CASSLGGETGNTIYF; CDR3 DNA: TGTGCCAGCAGCTTGGGGGGAGAGACTGGAAACACCATATATTTT
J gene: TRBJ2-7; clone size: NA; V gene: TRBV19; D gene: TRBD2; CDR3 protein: CASRGGGSSYEQYF; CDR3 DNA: TGTGCCAGTAGGGGAGGCGGGAGCTCCTACGAGCAGTACTTC
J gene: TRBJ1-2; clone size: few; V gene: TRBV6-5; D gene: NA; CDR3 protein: CASSSTGRTENYGYTF; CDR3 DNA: TGTGCCAGCAGTTCGACAGGACGCACTGAAAACTATGGCTACACCTTC
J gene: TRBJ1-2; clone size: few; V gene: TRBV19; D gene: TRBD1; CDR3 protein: CASRTGVGYGYTF; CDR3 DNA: TGTGCCAGCCGGACAGGTGTCGGCTATGGCTACACCTTC
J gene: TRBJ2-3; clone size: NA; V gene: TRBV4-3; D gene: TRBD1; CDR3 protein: CASSQGGQGPDTQYF; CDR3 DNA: TGCGCCAGCAGCCAAGGGGGACAGGGCCCAGATACGCAGTATTTT
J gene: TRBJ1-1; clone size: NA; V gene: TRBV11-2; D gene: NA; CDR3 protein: CASSLVRADTEAFF; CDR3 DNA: TGTGCCAGCAGCTTAGTAAGGGCGGACACTGAAGCTTTCTTT
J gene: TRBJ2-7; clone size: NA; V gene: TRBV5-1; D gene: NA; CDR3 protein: CASSPRGPSYEQYF; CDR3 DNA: TGCGCCAGCAGCCCCCGGGGACCTTCTTACGAGCAGTACTTC
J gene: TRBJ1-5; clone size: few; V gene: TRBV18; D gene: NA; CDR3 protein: CASSRSPKDQPQHF; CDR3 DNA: TGTGCCAGCTCGCGATCTCCCAAGGATCAGCCCCAGCATTTT
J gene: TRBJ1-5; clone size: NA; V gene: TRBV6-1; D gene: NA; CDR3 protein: CASVTGIVSNQPQHF; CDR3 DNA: TGTGCCAGCGTCACAGGGATCGTAAGCAATCAGCCCCAGCATTTT
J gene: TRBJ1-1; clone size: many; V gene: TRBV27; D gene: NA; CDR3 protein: CASSLYEGRNTEAFF; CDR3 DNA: TGTGCCAGCAGTTTATACGAGGGGCGGAACACTGAAGCTTTCTTT
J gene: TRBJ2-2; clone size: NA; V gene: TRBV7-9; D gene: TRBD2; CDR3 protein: CASRRVSGRNTGELFF; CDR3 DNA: TGTGCCAGCAGAAGGGTGAGCGGGAGAAACACCGGGGAGCTGTTTTTT
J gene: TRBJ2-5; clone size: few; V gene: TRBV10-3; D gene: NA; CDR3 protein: CAISDVQETQYF; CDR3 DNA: TGTGCCATCAGTGATGTTCAAGAGACCCAGTACTTC
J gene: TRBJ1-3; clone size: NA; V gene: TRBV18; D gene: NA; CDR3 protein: CASSDASRGNTIYF; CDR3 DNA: TGTGCCAGCTCCGATGCGTCCCGGGGAAACACCATATATTTT
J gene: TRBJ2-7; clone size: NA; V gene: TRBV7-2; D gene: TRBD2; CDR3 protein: CASSLGLAGVYEQYF; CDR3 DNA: TGTGCCAGCAGCTTAGGCCTAGCGGGAGTTTACGAGCAGTACTTC
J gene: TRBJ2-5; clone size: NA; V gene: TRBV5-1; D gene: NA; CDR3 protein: CASSLSVGQETQYF; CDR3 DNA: TGCGCCAGCAGCTTGTCGGTCGGGCAAGAGACCCAGTACTTC
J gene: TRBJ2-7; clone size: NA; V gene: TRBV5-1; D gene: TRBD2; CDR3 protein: CASGLAGGVEQYF; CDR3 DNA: TGCGCCAGCGGTCTAGCGGGCGGGGTCGAGCAGTACTTC
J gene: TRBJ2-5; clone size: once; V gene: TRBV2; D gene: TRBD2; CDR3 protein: CASRLGTSGLRGETQYF; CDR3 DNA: TGTGCCAGCAGACTAGGGACTAGCGGCTTGAGGGGGGAGACCCAGTACTTC
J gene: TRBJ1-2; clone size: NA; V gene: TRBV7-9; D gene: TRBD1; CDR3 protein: CASSRAGTGAPYGYTF; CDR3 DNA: TGTGCCAGCAGCCGTGCCGGGACAGGGGCCCCCTATGGCTACACCTTC
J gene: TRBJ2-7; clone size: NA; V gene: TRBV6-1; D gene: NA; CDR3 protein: CAASKLGFDEQYF; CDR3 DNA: TGTGCCGCCTCAAAACTAGGCTTCGACGAGCAGTACTTC
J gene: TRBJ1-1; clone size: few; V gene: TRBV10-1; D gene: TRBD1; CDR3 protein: CASSESGQGSEAFF; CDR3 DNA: TGCGCCAGCAGTGAGTCAGGACAGGGGAGTGAAGCTTTCTTT
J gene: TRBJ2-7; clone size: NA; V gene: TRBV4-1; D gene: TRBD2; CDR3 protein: CASSQIAGGSSYEQYF; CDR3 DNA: TGCGCCAGCAGCCAGATAGCTGGCGGGAGCTCCTACGAGCAGTACTTC
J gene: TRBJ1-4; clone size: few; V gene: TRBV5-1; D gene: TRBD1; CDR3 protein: CASSFGQEEKLFF; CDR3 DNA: TGCGCCAGCAGCTTCGGACAGGAAGAAAAACTGTTTTTT
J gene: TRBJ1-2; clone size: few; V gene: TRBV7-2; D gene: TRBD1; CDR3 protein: CASSLGQLRDYGYTF; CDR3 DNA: TGTGCCAGCAGCTTGGGACAGCTTCGTGACTATGGCTACACCTTC
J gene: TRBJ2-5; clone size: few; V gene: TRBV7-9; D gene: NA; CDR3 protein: CASSLFTGEETQYF; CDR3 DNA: TGTGCCAGCAGCTTATTCACGGGGGAAGAGACCCAGTACTTC
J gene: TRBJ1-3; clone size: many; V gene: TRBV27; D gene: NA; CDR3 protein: CASSFGRRGSGNTIYF; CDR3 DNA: TGTGCCAGCAGTTTCGGTCGCAGGGGTTCTGGAAACACCATATATTTT
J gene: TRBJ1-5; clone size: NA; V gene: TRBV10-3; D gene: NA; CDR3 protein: CATSRGEGNQPQHF; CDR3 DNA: TGTGCCACCAGTCGGGGGGAAGGCAATCAGCCCCAGCATTTT
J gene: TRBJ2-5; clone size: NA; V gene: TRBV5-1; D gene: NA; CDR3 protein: CASSLVEETQYF; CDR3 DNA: TGCGCCAGCAGCTTGGTTGAAGAGACCCAGTACTTC
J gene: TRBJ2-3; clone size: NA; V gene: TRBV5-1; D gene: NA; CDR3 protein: CASSPRTLGGTDTQYF; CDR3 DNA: TGCGCCAGCAGCCCCAGGACCTTAGGAGGCACAGATACGCAGTATTTT
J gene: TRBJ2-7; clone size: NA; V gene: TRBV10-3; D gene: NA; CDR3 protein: CAISESSRGPSYEQYF; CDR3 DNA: TGTGCCATCAGTGAAAGTAGTCGGGGACCTTCCTACGAGCAGTACTTC
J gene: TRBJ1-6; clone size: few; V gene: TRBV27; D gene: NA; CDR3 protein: CASSPGSGVGSPLHF; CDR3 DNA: TGTGCCAGCAGTCCCGGATCAGGGGTGGGTTCACCCCTCCACTTT
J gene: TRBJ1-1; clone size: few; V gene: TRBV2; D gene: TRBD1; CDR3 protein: CASALRTGEAFF; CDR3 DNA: TGTGCCAGCGCTCTAAGGACAGGAGAAGCTTTCTTT
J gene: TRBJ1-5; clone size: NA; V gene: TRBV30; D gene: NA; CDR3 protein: CAWSGPGTYSQPQHF; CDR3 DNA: TGTGCCTGGAGTGGACCCGGGACTTACTCTCAGCCCCAGCATTTT
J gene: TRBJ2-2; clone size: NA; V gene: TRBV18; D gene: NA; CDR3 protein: CASSPVGDTNTGELFF; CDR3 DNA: TGTGCCAGCTCACCCGTTGGGGACACAAACACCGGGGAGCTGTTTTTT
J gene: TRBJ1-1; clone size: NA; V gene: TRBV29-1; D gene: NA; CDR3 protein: CSVSLKGRLITEAFF; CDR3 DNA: TGCAGCGTCTCTTTAAAGGGCAGGTTAATCACTGAAGCTTTCTTT
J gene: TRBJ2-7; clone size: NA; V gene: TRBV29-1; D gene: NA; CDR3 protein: CSVEDVANGYEQYF; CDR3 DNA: TGCAGCGTTGAAGACGTAGCAAACGGGTACGAGCAGTACTTC
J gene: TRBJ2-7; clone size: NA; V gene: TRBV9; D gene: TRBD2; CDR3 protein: CASSVPRRLAGGIYEQYF; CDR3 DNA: TGTGCCAGCAGCGTACCCAGAAGACTAGCGGGAGGTATCTACGAGCAGTACTTC
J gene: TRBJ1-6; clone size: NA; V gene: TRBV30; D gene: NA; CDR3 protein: CAWSQGLDYNSPLHF; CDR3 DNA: TGTGCCTGGTCCCAGGGCCTTGACTATAATTCACCCCTCCACTTT
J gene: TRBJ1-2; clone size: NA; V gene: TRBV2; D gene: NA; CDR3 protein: CASSQAGAAYGYTF; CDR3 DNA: TGTGCCAGCAGCCAAGCGGGGGCCGCCTATGGCTACACCTTC
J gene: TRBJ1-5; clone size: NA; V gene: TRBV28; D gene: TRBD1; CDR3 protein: CASSTRQGPGQPQHF; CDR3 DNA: TGTGCCAGCAGCACTAGACAGGGTCCGGGTCAGCCCCAGCATTTT
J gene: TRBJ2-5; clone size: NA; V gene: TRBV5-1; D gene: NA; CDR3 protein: CASKRGAWETQYF; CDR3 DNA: TGCGCCAGCAAGAGGGGCGCCTGGGAGACCCAGTACTTC
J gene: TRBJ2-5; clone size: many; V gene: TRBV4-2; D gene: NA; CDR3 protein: CASSQDGRETQYF; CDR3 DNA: TGTGCCAGCAGCCAAGATGGGCGAGAGACCCAGTACTTC
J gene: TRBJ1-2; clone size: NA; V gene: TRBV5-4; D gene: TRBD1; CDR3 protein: CASSLWWQGATGYTF; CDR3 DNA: TGTGCCAGCAGCTTGTGGTGGCAGGGGGCGACCGGCTACACCTTC
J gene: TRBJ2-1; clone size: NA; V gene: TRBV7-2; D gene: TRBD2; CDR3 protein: CASSLTSGSQNEQFF; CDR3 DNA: TGTGCCAGCAGCTTGACTAGCGGGAGTCAAAATGAGCAGTTCTTC
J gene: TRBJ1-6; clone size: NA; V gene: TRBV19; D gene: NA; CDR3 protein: CASSIGEGISPLHF; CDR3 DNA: TGTGCCAGTAGTATTGGGGAGGGCATCTCACCCCTCCACTTT
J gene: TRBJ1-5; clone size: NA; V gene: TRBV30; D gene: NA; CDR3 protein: CAWSPAGYGNQPQHF; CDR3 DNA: TGTGCCTGGAGTCCCGCAGGGTATGGCAATCAGCCCCAGCATTTT
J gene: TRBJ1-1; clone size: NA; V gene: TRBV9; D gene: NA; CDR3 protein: CASSVDGGGDTEAFF; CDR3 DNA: TGTGCCAGCAGCGTAGATGGGGGCGGGGACACTGAAGCTTTCTTT
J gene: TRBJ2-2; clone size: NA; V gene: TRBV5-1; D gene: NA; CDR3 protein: CASSFSLTGELFF; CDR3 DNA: TGCGCCAGCAGCTTTTCGTTGACCGGGGAGCTGTTTTTT
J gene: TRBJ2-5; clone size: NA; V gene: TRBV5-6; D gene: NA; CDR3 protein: CASSFGDLQETQYF; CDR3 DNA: TGTGCCAGCAGCTTTGGGGACCTCCAAGAGACCCAGTACTTC
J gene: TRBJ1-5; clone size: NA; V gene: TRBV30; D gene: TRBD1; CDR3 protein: CAWSATGVNQPQHF; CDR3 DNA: TGTGCCTGGAGTGCGACAGGGGTGAATCAGCCCCAGCATTTT
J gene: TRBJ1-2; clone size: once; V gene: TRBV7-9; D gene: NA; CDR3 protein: CASSLADRNYGYTF; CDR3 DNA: TGTGCCAGCAGCTTAGCCGACAGGAACTATGGCTACACCTTC
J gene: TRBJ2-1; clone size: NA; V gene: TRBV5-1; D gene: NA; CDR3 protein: CASSLGQTYNEQFF; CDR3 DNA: TGCGCCAGCAGCTTGGGGCAAACCTACAATGAGCAGTTCTTC
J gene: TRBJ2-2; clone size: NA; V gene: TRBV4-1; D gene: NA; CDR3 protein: CASSQPPNTGELFF; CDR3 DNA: TGCGCCAGCAGCCAACCCCCGAACACCGGGGAGCTGTTTTTT
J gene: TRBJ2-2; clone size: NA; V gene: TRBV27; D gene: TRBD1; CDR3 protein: CASSLSWQGVVSGELFF; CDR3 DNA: TGTGCCAGCAGTTTATCTTGGCAGGGGGTAGTCAGCGGGGAGCTGTTTTTT